These 17 T cell receptor beta chains originate from one sample sequenced in a study of blood T cell repertoires in COVID-19. Clones were read by immunoSEQ multiplex PCR, and TCRdb kept only the in-frame ones, dropping some. This sample carries fewer than 500,000 clones, over 85% of them seen once, and the ten largest clones take 0.7% to 1%. The material sequenced was peripheral blood. The source of these receptors is a man aged 18-30 years with COVID-19, enrolled during active disease.

The chain couples TRBV7-9 to TRBJ1-1; 9 bases map to TRBD1. The CDR3 loop spans 16 amino acids. In germline, CDR1 is SEHNR, CDR2 FQNEAQ (reference sequence). Trimming removed 1 base from V and 5 bases from J; junction bases left unmatched: 8. CDR3 in amino acids: CASSLGDPGTGTEAFF. CDR3 bases: TGTGCCAGCAGCTTAGGGGACCCCGGGACAGGGACTGAAGCTTTCTTT.

V usage is TRBV7-8 and J usage is TRBJ1-5, with a weak D call TRBD1 (5 bases). CDR1 is SGHVS and CDR2 is FQNEAQ in the germline V gene. The CDR3 runs to 15 residues. V shed 0 bases and J shed 4 bases, with 10 bases lying between them. CDR3 amino acids: CASSLADSLNQPQHF. CDR3 sequence (DNA): TGTGCCAGCAGCTTAGCAGACAGCTTGAATCAGCCCCAGCATTTT.

The gene calls are TRBV7-3 and TRBJ2-2; 11 bases are shared with TRBD1. The trim removed 4 bases at V and 7 bases at J, leaving 5 bases unmatched. Germline CDR1 SGHTA, CDR2 FQGTGA. This CDR3 has 15 residues. CDR3 nucleotide sequence: TGTGCCAGCAGCTCCGGACAGGGGGCGGACGGGGAGCTGTTTTTT. The encoded protein is CASSSGQGADGELFF.

This rearrangement joins TRBV3-1 (or the pseudogene TRBV3-2) to TRBJ2-5; the D gene is possibly TRBD1 (6 bases). CDR3 length: 12 amino acids. Germline V gives CDR1 LGHDT, CDR2 YNNKEL (reference sequence). Trimming removed 6 bases from V and 3 bases from J, with 8 bases in between. CDR3 in amino acids: CASSRTEETQYF. The CDR3 nucleotides are TGTGCCAGCAGTCGGACAGAAGAGACCCAGTACTTC.

This rearrangement joins TRBV24-1 to TRBJ2-1, with TRBD1 identical over 7 bases. Germline CDR1 and CDR2: KGHDR and SFDVKD. V lost 4 bases to trimming and J lost 0 bases; unmatched junction nucleotides: 5. This CDR3 comprises 16 residues. CDR3 DNA sequence: TGTGCCACCAGTGAGTCCGGGACAGCCTCCTACAATGAGCAGTTCTTC. Protein: CATSESGTASYNEQFF.

The V call is TRBV18, the J call TRBJ1-2, with TRBD1 as a possible D gene (5 bases). The length of the CDR3 is 15 residues. Trimming cost V 5 bases and J 1 base, with 14 bases left between them. The germline CDR1 and CDR2 sequences are KGHSH and LQKENI. CDR3 protein: CASSTAGTNNYGYTF. Here the CDR3 DNA reads TGTGCCAGCTCAACCGCGGGGACCAATAACTATGGCTACACCTTC.

This clone was detected only a few times. The chain employs TRBV27 and TRBJ2-7; D gene ambiguous. Germline V CDR1 and CDR2: MNHEY, SMNVEV (reference sequence). The CDR3 loop spans 16 amino acids. V lost 3 bases and J lost 2, with 17 bases in between. This CDR3 reads CASSFLAPSFAYEQYF. Written as DNA, the CDR3 is TGTGCCAGCAGTTTTTTAGCTCCATCTTTTGCCTACGAGCAGTACTTC.

The chain links TRBV6-5 to TRBJ2-7; 10 positions agree with TRBD2. The V gene end was trimmed by 6 bases and the J gene end by 7 bases; junction bases not matched to a gene: 9. The CDR3 loop spans 14 amino acids. Germline-derived CDR1 and CDR2 are MNHEY and SVGAGI. This CDR3 is CASRLAGGVGEQYF. The CDR3 nucleotides read TGTGCCAGCAGGTTAGCGGGAGGAGTCGGAGAGCAGTACTTC.

This clone came up once. The DNA of the CDR3 is TGTGCCACCAGTGATTCCGGGACAAGTGGTGATGGCTACACCTTC. Residues: CATSDSGTSGDGYTF. The gene calls are TRBV24-1 and TRBJ1-2; tentative D call: TRBD1 (6 bases). CDR1 and CDR2 from the germline V gene are KGHDR and SFDVKD. The CDR3 length is 15 residues. The ends were cut back, 2 bases at V and 6 bases at J, with 15 bases in the middle.

Written as DNA, the CDR3 is TGTGCCAGCAGTCGGAACACCGGGGAGCTGTTTTTT. Its protein product is CASSRNTGELFF. The V and J genes are TRBV2 and TRBJ2-2; unclear D gene. The CDR3 has 12 residues. Germline V gene data show CDR1 as SNHLY and CDR2 as FYNNEI. V dropped 5 bases and J dropped 1 base, with 2 bases sitting between them.

The V and J genes are TRBV5-1 and TRBJ2-3, with D maybe TRBD1 (6 bases). The germline CDR1 and CDR2 sequences are SGHRS and YFSETQ. The CDR3 contains 16 residues. The V end lost 0 bases, the J end lost 4 bases, and 15 bases lay between the germline ends. The CDR3 coding sequence is TGCGCCAGCAGCTTGGCCTTGGCAGGGGCCTCAGATACGCAGTATTTT. Its translation: CASSLALAGASDTQYF.

This clone was seen only once. The CDR3 sequence: CSVDSYGYTF. The CDR3 DNA is TGCAGCGTTGATAGCTATGGCTACACCTTC. The chain employs TRBV29-1 and TRBJ1-2; D gene ambiguous. The CDR3 contains 10 residues. Trimming cost V 3 bases and J 4 bases, with 3 bases left between them. Germline lookup yields CDR1 SQVTM and CDR2 ANQGSEA.

The gene calls are TRBV19 and TRBJ1-2, with 7 bases lining up with TRBD1. The CDR3 is made up of 15 amino acids. CDR1 LNHDA and CDR2 SQIVND come from the germline V gene (reference sequence). Unmatched junction bases numbered 10, after V lost 7 bases and J lost 2 bases. The CDR3, as DNA: TGTGCCAGTACCACCCCGGGACAGATAAACTATGGCTACACCTTC. Translating gives CASTTPGQINYGYTF.

The rearrangement links TRBV5-6 to TRBJ2-7, with TRBD1 matching over 11 bases. After removal of 4 bases from V and 6 bases from J, the junction contained 6 bases not matched to a gene. The CDR3 runs 14 residues. In germline, CDR1 is SGHDT, CDR2 YYEEEE. The CDR3: CASSPGTGGSEQYF. The DNA of the CDR3 is TGTGCCAGCAGCCCCGGGACAGGGGGGAGCGAGCAGTACTTC.

The chain employs TRBV5-1 and TRBJ2-7; D unresolved. Trimming removed 4 bases from V and 4 bases from J, with 12 bases in between. Germline V gene lookup returns CDR1 SGHRS and CDR2 YFSETQ. The CDR3 is 13 amino acids. The CDR3 sequence is CASSRAGEYEQYF. CDR3 nucleotide sequence: TGCGCCAGCAGCCGCGCCGGAGAATACGAGCAGTACTTC. The variable domain in full, completed from reference TRBV5-1 and TRBJ2-7, reads KAGVTQTPRYLIKTRGQQVTLSCSPISGHRSVSWYQQTPGQGLQFLFEYFSETQRNKGNFPGRFSGRQFSNSRSEMNVSTLELGDSALYLCASSRAGEYEQYFGPGTRLTVT.

The J gene is TRBJ2-7, the V gene TRBV3-1 (or the pseudogene TRBV3-2), with D perhaps matching TRBD2 (6 bases). V lost 3 bases and J lost 2, with 14 bases in between. The CDR3 is made up of 15 amino acids. Germline CDR1 and CDR2: LGHDT and YNNKEL (reference sequence). This CDR3 reads CASSQSIGGTYEQYF. The CDR3 bases are TGTGCCAGCAGCCAGTCCATAGGAGGGACCTACGAGCAGTACTTC.

This chain links TRBV6-4 with TRBJ2-3, with 7 bases lining up with TRBD2. The CDR3 extends over 14 amino acids. Germline loops: CDR1 MRHNA, CDR2 SNTAGT. Trimming cost V 6 bases and J 2 bases; bases outside gene matches: 5. As DNA, the CDR3 is TGTGCCAGCAGCAGGGACTATCACACAGATACGCAGTATTTT. Encoded protein: CASSRDYHTDTQYF.